This paragraph covers one T cell receptor beta chain sequence. A CD45RA-negative memory subset and a CD45RA+ naive subset were separated from the CD4+ cells. The data derive from a study of shared clonotypes between healthy human individuals. In the study overall: CD8 memory received one plate per donor, CD8 naive two, CD4 memory three and CD4 naive three.

Assay used: immunoSEQ multiplex PCR; TCRdb lists only in-frame clones, some missing. The sample has a few million clones; 80% to 95% are singletons. V was pared by 0 bases and J by 4 bases, with 12 bases between. Germline V lookup: CDR1 SGHTA, CDR2 FQGNSA. This CDR3 is built from 15 residues. The source is a man between 18 and 29 years old in good health. Some clones in this sample may be carry-over from other donors' samples. The sequenced sample consisted of naive CD4+ T cells from PBMCs. Subset meaning: CD45RA+ positively selected. This chain joins TRBV7-2 and TRBJ1-2; the D is unclear. The CDR3 here is CASSLALAEFYGYTF. The DNA for the CDR3 is TGTGCCAGCAGCTTAGCGCTCGCAGAATTCTATGGCTACACCTTC.